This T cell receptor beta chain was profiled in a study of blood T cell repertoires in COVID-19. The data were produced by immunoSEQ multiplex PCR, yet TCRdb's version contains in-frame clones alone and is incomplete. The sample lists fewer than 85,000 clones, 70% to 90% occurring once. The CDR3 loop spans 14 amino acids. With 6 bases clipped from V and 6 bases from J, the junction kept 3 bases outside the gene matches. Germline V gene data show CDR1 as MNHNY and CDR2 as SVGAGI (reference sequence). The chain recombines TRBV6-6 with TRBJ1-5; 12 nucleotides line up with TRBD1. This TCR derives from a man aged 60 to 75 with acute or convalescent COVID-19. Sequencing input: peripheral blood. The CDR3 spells CASRGDRGRQPQHF. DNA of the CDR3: TGTGCCAGCAGAGGGGACAGGGGGCGTCAGCCCCAGCATTTT.